The next 30 T cell receptor beta chains were all read from a single sample in a study of response to subunit inactivated influenza vaccine. Each CDR3 protein is one row after TCRdb ran MiXCR on the RT-PCR reads. The data hold hundreds of thousands of distinct CDR3 sequences, with about 7.6% observed a single time. The material sequenced was PBMCs from blood, taken roughly 24 months after vaccination. The receptors shown here come from a man between 50 and 69 years old who received an inactivated influenza vaccine.

This clonotype was counted a few times. The chain employs TRBV29-1 and TRBJ2-5, with 7 bases lining up with TRBD2. Germline lookup yields CDR1 SQVTM and CDR2 ANQGSEA. V was clipped by 5 bases and J by 4 bases; unmatched bases: 13. This CDR3 has 15 amino acids. Written as DNA, the CDR3 is TGCAGCGTTCGCCAGGGCGGGAGCGTTCGAGAGACCCAGTACTTC. Protein product: CSVRQGGSVRETQYF.

This clonotype appeared a few times. The genes are TRBV10-2 and TRBJ1-6; D remains unclear. V lost 7 bases and J lost 7, with 17 bases in between. The CDR3 has 15 amino acids. CDR1 WSHSY and CDR2 SAAADI come from the germline V gene. The CDR3 nucleotides read TGCGCCAGCATGCGGGCCCTGGGATCAAATTCACCCCTCCACTTT. It encodes CASMRALGSNSPLHF.

The chain employs TRBV7-8 and TRBJ1-3; D is uncertain. The CDR3 is 14 amino acids. Germline V gene sequence: CDR1 SGHVS, CDR2 FQNEAQ. V was cut by 6 bases and J by 0 bases, with 9 bases left in between. CDR3 loop: CASRDDTSGNTIYF. The CDR3 bases are TGTGCCAGCAGGGATGATACCTCTGGAAACACCATATATTTT. The variable domain in full, completed from reference TRBV7-8 and TRBJ1-3, reads GAGVSQSPRYKVAKRGQDVALRCDPISGHVSLFWYQQALGQGPEFLTYFQNEAQLDKSGLPSDRFFAERPEGSVSTLKIQRTQQEDSAVYLCASRDDTSGNTIYFGEGSWLTVV.

V and J are TRBV5-6 and TRBJ1-2; D not certain. The CDR3 covers 13 residues. Deletions cut 4 bases from V and 8 bases from J, with 15 bases between. Germline lookup yields CDR1 SGHDT and CDR2 YYEEEE. CDR3 in amino acids: CASSPTGPGGYTF. For the CDR3, the DNA is TGTGCCAGCAGCCCAACGGGTCCGGGAGGCTACACCTTC.

V and J are TRBV5-1 and TRBJ1-4, with TRBD1 identical over 9 bases. Germline assignment: CDR1 SGHRS and CDR2 YFSETQ. This CDR3 comprises 15 residues. With V trimmed by 3 bases and J by 7 bases, 7 bases remained unmatched. CDR3: CASSSGRTGAEKLFF. CDR3 in DNA: TGCGCCAGCAGCTCGGGCCGGACAGGGGCTGAAAAACTGTTTTTT.

This sequence joins TRBV10-3 and TRBJ2-3; 9 positions match TRBD2. There are 17 residues in the CDR3. Germline values: CDR1 ENHRY, CDR2 SYGVKD. V shed 0 bases and J 6 bases; nucleotides not matched to a gene: 10. The chain's CDR3 is CAISESRRLAGKDTQYF. CDR3 in DNA: TGTGCCATCAGTGAGTCGAGAAGGCTAGCGGGAAAGGATACGCAGTATTTT.

This rearrangement joins TRBV5-1 to TRBJ2-5; D is undetermined. Germline V gene data show CDR1 as SGHRS and CDR2 as YFSETQ. V was trimmed by 1 base and J by 5 bases, leaving 12 bases between them. This CDR3 is 14 amino acids long. Written as DNA, the CDR3 is TGCGCCAGCAGCTTGCTAGGAACTAAGGAGACCCAGTACTTC. Encoded protein: CASSLLGTKETQYF.

This clonotype was detected only a few times. The J gene is TRBJ2-3, the V gene TRBV20-1, with TRBD1 matching over 7 bases. V lost 4 bases, J lost 6 bases, and 13 bases stayed unmatched. The germline V gene encodes CDR1 DFQATT and CDR2 SNEGSKA (reference sequence). The CDR3 contains 15 residues. The CDR3 region has the DNA TGCAGTGCTAACCACAGGGGCCTCCCTGGGGATACGCAGTATTTT. Residues: CSANHRGLPGDTQYF.

The chain is built from TRBV4-1 and TRBJ2-7; D may be TRBD1 (6 bases). Germline CDR1 MGHRA, CDR2 YSYEKL. The CDR3 is 14 amino acids. V shed 5 bases and J shed 2 bases, with 13 bases lying between them. Written as DNA, the CDR3 is TGCGCCAGCAGCACCCGGGACACCACCTACGAGCAGTACTTC. Translated: CASSTRDTTYEQYF.

Many counts were recorded for this clonotype. J is TRBJ1-1 and V is TRBV4-1; possible D gene TRBD1, 5 bases. Trimming removed 0 bases from V and 1 base from J, with 24 bases in between. Germline V gene data show CDR1 as MGHRA and CDR2 as YSYEKL. The CDR3 has 20 residues. The CDR3 DNA reads TGCGCCAGCAGCCAAGATAGGAGGAGACTACCGGGACCCCGGAACACTGAAGCTTTCTTT. Translated, it gives CASSQDRRRLPGPRNTEAFF.

This chain joins TRBV12-3 or TRBV12-4 and TRBJ1-2; TRBD1 is a possible D gene (6 bases). The length of the CDR3 is 14 residues. Trimming pared 3 bases from V and 4 bases from J, leaving 12 bases between. The CDR3 spells CASSFGRGGYGYTF. For the CDR3, the DNA is TGTGCCAGCAGTTTTGGCAGGGGTGGCTATGGCTACACCTTC.

This clonotype appeared many times. This sequence joins TRBV25-1 and TRBJ2-1, with D tentatively TRBD2 (6 bases). The V gene lost 5 bases and the J gene lost 0 bases, with 14 bases spanning the gap. The CDR3 spans 16 residues. CDR1 is MGHDK, CDR2 SYGVNS, per germline. The CDR3 here is CASSTAGGASYNEQFF. DNA for the CDR3: TGTGCCAGCAGTACGGCGGGCGGGGCCTCCTACAATGAGCAGTTCTTC.

The chain employs TRBV2 and TRBJ2-4; no definite D call. CDR1 and CDR2 (germline): SNHLY, FYNNEI. V was pared by 4 bases and J by 5 bases, with 9 bases between. The CDR3 length is 13 residues. The CDR3 reads CASSVSRENIQYF. CDR3 nucleotides: TGTGCCAGCAGTGTTAGCCGGGAAAACATTCAGTACTTC.

This clonotype was picked up many times. The chain carries TRBV20-1 and TRBJ2-7, with TRBD2 as a possible D gene (5 bases). Per germline, CDR1 DFQATT and CDR2 SNEGSKA (reference sequence). V was pared by 0 bases and J by 2 bases, with 11 bases between. CDR3 length equals 14 residues. The DNA for the CDR3 is TGCAGTGCTAGAGATCCGGGGAAGACCTACGAGCAGTACTTC. This sequence encodes CSARDPGKTYEQYF.

This clonotype has a handful of counts. The chain has TRBV12-3 or TRBV12-4 and TRBJ1-1; no clear D gene. Deletions cut 7 bases from V and 4 bases from J, with 13 bases between. The CDR3 contains 13 residues. CDR3 residues: CASTGVGSTEAFF. Written as DNA, the CDR3 is TGTGCCAGCACGGGAGTAGGGAGCACTGAAGCTTTCTTT.

This clonotype was seen only once. The chain links TRBV10-3 to TRBJ2-5; the D call may be TRBD1 or TRBD2 (5 bases each). The CDR3 sequence is 15 residues long. The V and J ends lost 6 bases and 0 bases respectively, with 14 bases between them. Germline lookup yields CDR1 ENHRY and CDR2 SYGVKD. The CDR3 DNA sequence: TGTGCCATCAGGGCCGGGACCGAGTACCAAGAGACCCAGTACTTC. Its translation is CAIRAGTEYQETQYF.

The genes are TRBV6-7 and TRBJ2-4; no clear D gene. TRBV6-7 is labeled an ORF, and its function is uncertain. Trimming pared 0 bases from V and 2 bases from J, leaving 20 bases between. The CDR3 totals 19 residues. The CDR3 DNA reads TGTGCCAGCAGTTACTCGTTGACGGCCCTTTCCCCCTCCAAAAACATTCAGTACTTC. This sequence encodes CASSYSLTALSPSKNIQYF.

This clonotype was observed many times. The chain has TRBV10-3 and TRBJ2-5; 7 positions match TRBD2. There are 13 residues in the CDR3. Germline trimming cut 10 bases from V and 0 bases from J; bases unmatched to any gene: 5. From germline, CDR1 is ENHRY and CDR2 SYGVKD. CDR3 amino acids: CATAGRYQETQYF. The CDR3 coding sequence is TGTGCCACAGCGGGGCGGTACCAAGAGACCCAGTACTTC.

The gene calls are TRBV12-3 or TRBV12-4 and TRBJ1-6; TRBD1 matches 7 bases. J lost 6 bases, V lost 6 bases, and 5 bases had no gene match. This CDR3 region has 14 residues. CDR3 nucleotides: TGTGCCAGCAGCCAGGGACAGTTTAATTCACCCCTCCACTTT. Its translation is CASSQGQFNSPLHF.

This clonotype was counted ten times or more. The rearrangement uses TRBV3-1 and TRBJ2-5, with D perhaps TRBD2 (5 bases). From germline, CDR1 is LGHDT and CDR2 YNNKEL (reference sequence). Trimming shortened V by 2 bases and J by 4 bases, and 14 bases separated the two germline ends. This CDR3 contains 15 residues. CDR3 coding DNA: TGTGCCAGCAGCCAAAGAGGACTCCCGGGAGAGACCCAGTACTTC. It codes for CASSQRGLPGETQYF.

This clonotype was seen ten or more times. V gene TRBV10-3 combines with J gene TRBJ2-1; D gene unclear. The CDR3 totals 14 residues. Germline CDR1 and CDR2: ENHRY and SYGVKD. The V gene lost 4 bases and the J gene lost 10 bases, with 17 bases spanning the gap. The CDR3 bases are TGTGCCATCAGTGTCGGCGGCGCTAAGAACGAGCAGTTCTTC. Residues: CAISVGGAKNEQFF.

The J gene is TRBJ2-7, the V gene TRBV6-1; 12 positions match TRBD2. Germline trimming cut 5 bases from V and 6 bases from J; bases unmatched to any gene: 8. CDR3 size: 15 residues. Germline assignment: CDR1 MNHNS and CDR2 SASEGT. The CDR3 reads CASSQSGLAGPEQYF. The CDR3 DNA reads as TGTGCCAGCAGTCAATCTGGACTAGCGGGACCCGAGCAGTACTTC.

This chain joins TRBV6-5 and TRBJ1-1; 7 bases map to TRBD1. Unmatched junction bases numbered 4, after V lost 2 bases and J lost 1 base. The germline CDR1 and CDR2 sequences are MNHEY and SVGAGI. The CDR3 runs 15 residues. The DNA of the CDR3 is TGTGCCAGCAGTTACCGAGGGACAGCGAACACTGAAGCTTTCTTT. Amino acid sequence: CASSYRGTANTEAFF.

This clonotype was detected only a few times. The chain links TRBV25-1 to TRBJ2-1, with 10 bases identical to TRBD1. The germline V gene has CDR1 MGHDK and CDR2 SYGVNS. The V segment lost 3 bases and the J segment 2 bases; nucleotides outside the gene matches: 4. CDR3 length: 16 amino acids. The CDR3 region is CASSDPGTGAYNEQFF. In DNA, the CDR3 is TGTGCCAGCAGTGACCCCGGGACAGGGGCCTACAATGAGCAGTTCTTC.

This clonotype was seen only a few times. The chain has TRBV6-1 and TRBJ2-6; TRBD1 is a possible D gene (5 bases). The CDR3 consists of 15 residues. Germline V gene sequence: CDR1 MNHNS, CDR2 SASEGT. Trimming removed 8 bases from V and 2 bases from J, with 13 bases in between. For the CDR3, the DNA is TGTGCCAGCGCCAGCAGGGTGGCTGGGGCCAACGTCCTGACTTTC. This sequence encodes CASASRVAGANVLTF.

V is TRBV12-3 or TRBV12-4 and J is TRBJ1-1; the match to TRBD1 covers 12 bases. With 5 bases clipped from V and 5 bases from J, the junction kept 6 bases outside the gene matches. The CDR3 contains 15 residues. The CDR3 region is CASSPWDRGRTEAFF. In nucleotides, the CDR3 is TGTGCCAGCAGTCCATGGGACAGGGGGCGGACTGAAGCTTTCTTT.

The table lists this clonotype with many counts. V is TRBV7-2 and J is TRBJ2-7; D ambiguous. Trimming left V 0 bases short and J 2 bases short, with 8 bases between. Germline CDR1 is SGHTA and CDR2 is FQGNSA. There are 14 residues in the CDR3. The CDR3 sequence: CASSLASTTYEQYF. The CDR3 nucleotides read TGTGCCAGCAGCTTAGCGTCCACAACCTACGAGCAGTACTTC. The full variable domain, rest sourced from reference TRBV7-2 and TRBJ2-7, is GAGVSQSPSNKVTEKGKDVELRCDPISGHTALYWYRQSLGQGLEFLIYFQGNSAPDKSGLPSDRFSAERTGGSVSTLTIQRTQQEDSAVYLCASSLASTTYEQYFGPGTRLTVT.

This clonotype was counted many times. This rearrangement joins TRBV11-2 to TRBJ2-1, with 10 bases matching TRBD2. Germline V gene data show CDR1 as SGHAT and CDR2 as FQNNGV. Trimming cost V 9 bases and J 6 bases; bases outside gene matches: 8. The CDR3 spans 14 residues. CDR3 region: CASRAGGPGNEQFF. CDR3 nucleotide sequence: TGTGCCAGTAGAGCGGGAGGGCCGGGCAATGAGCAGTTCTTC.

This clonotype was observed a handful of times. The chain couples TRBV6-2 or TRBV6-3 to TRBJ2-3, with 7 positions matching TRBD1. Looked up from germline, CDR1 is MNHEY and CDR2 is SVGEGT. The junction had 6 bases not matched to a gene; V was cut back by 6 bases and J by 0 bases. The CDR3 runs 15 residues. The CDR3 nucleotides read TGTGCCAGCAGGAATAGGGGGCATAGCACAGATACGCAGTATTTT. Encoded protein: CASRNRGHSTDTQYF.

The chain uses TRBV6-2 or TRBV6-3 and TRBJ2-7, with a weak D call TRBD2 (5 bases). The length of the CDR3 is 13 residues. V was shortened by 10 bases and J by 1 base, with 14 bases between the two germline ends. The germline V gene has CDR1 MNHEY and CDR2 SVGEGT. Here the CDR3 reads CATRGSYSYEQYF. The CDR3 coding sequence is TGTGCCACCAGAGGGTCCTATTCCTACGAGCAGTACTTC.